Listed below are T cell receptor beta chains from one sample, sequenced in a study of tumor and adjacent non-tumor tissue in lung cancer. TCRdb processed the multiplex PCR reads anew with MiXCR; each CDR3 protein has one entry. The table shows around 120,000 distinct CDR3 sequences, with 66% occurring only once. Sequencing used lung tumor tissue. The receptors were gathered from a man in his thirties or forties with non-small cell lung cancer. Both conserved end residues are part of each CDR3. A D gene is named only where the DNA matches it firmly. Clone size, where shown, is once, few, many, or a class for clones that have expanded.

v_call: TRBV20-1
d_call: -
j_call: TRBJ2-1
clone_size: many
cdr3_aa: CSARPGIGYNEQFF
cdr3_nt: TGCAGTGCGAGGCCGGGGATCGGCTACAATGAGCAGTTCTTC

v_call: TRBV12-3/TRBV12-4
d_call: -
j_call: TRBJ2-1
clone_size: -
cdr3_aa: CASRPTVGANEQFF
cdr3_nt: TGTGCCAGCAGGCCCACAGTGGGGGCAAATGAGCAGTTCTTC

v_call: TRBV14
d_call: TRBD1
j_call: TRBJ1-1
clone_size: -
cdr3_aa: CASSRTGTDTEAFF
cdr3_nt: TGTGCCAGCAGTCGGACAGGGACAGACACTGAAGCTTTCTTT

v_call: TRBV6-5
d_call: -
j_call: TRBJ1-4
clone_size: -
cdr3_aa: CAGSYGGRNEKLFF
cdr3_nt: TGTGCCGGTAGTTACGGGGGGCGCAACGAAAAACTGTTTTTT

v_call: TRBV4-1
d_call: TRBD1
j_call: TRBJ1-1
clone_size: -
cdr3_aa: CASSQDEGADTEAYF
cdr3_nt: TGTGCCAGCAGCCAAGATGAGGGGGCAGACACTGAAGCTTACTTT

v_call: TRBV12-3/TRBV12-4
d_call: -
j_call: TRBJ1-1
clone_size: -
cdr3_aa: CASILGPNTEAFF
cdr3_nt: TGTGCCAGCATCCTGGGACCGAACACTGAAGCTTTCTTT

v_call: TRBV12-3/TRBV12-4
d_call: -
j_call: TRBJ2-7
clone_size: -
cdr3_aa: CARSLMTYEEYF
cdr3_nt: TGTGCCAGAAGTTTGATGACCTACGAGGAGTATTTC

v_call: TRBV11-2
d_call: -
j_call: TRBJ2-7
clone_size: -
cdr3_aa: CARPTYEQYF
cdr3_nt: TGTGCCAGGCCTACCTACGAGCAGTACTTC

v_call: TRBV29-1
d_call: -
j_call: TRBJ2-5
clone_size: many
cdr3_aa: CSVKGGASGTETQYF
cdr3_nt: TGCAGCGTAAAAGGGGGGGCGTCCGGCACAGAGACCCAGTACTTC

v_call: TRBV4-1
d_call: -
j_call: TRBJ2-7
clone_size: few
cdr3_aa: CASSQDETGQTYKQYF
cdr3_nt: TGCGCCAGCAGCCAAGATGAGACAGGACAGACCTACAAACAGTACTTC

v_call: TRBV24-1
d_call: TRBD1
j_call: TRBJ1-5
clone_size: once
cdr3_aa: CATSDSDRAQLQHF
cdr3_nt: TGTGCCACCAGTGATTCTGACAGGGCCCAGCTCCAGCATTTT

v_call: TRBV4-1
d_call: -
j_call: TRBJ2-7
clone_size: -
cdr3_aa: CISSPPRISTYEQYF
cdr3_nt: TGCATCAGCAGCCCCCCCCGGATCTCGACCTACGAGCAGTACTTC

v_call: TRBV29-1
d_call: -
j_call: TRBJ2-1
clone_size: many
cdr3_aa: CSVEDLGQRFF
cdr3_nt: TGCAGCGTTGAAGATCTTGGCCAAAGGTTCTTC

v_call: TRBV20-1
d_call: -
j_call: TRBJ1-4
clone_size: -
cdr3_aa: CSARAQRAHANEKLFF
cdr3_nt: TGCAGTGCTAGGGCACAGAGGGCCCATGCTAATGAAAAACTGTTTTTT

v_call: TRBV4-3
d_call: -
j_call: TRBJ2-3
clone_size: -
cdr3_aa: CTSSQESAGRSLGTDTQYF
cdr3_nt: TGCACCAGCAGCCAAGAATCTGCAGGGAGATCTTTGGGCACAGATACGCAATATTTT

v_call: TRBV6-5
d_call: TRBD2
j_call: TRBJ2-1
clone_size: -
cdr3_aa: CASRPTSGGGSYNEPFF
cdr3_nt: TGTGCCAGCAGGCCAACTAGCGGGGGGGGATCGTACAATGAGCCGTTCTTC

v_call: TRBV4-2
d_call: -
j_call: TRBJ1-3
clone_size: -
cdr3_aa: CASNPGWDAVNTIYF
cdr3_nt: TGTGCCAGCAACCCGGGTTGGGATGCTGTAAACACCATATATTTT

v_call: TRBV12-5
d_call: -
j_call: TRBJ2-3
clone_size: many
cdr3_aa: CASGFPAGTDTQYF
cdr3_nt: TGTGCTAGTGGTTTTCCTGCGGGCACAGATACGCAGTATTTT

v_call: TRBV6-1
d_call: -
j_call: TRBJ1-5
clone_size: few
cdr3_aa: CASNRGRGTGNQPQHF
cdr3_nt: TGTGCCAGCAATAGAGGGAGGGGGACTGGCAATCAGCCCCAGCATTTT

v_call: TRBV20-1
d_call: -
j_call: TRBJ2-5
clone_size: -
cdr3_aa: CSARAGVGRETQYF
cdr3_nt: TGCAGTGCTAGAGCGGGGGTGGGGCGGGAGACCCAGTACTTC

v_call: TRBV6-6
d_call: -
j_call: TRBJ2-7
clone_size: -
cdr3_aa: CGNRSGGTSTYEQYF
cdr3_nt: TGTGGCAACAGGTCAGGCGGGACATCGACCTACGAGCAGTACTTC

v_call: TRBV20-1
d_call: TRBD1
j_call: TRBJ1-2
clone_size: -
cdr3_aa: CSAAGQNYGYSF
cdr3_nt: TGCAGTGCTGCGGGACAGAACTATGGCTATTCCTTC

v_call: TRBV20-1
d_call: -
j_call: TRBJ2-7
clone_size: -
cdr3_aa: CSASPGGSYEQYF
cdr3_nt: TGCAGTGCTAGCCCCGGGGGCTCATATGAGCAGTACTTC

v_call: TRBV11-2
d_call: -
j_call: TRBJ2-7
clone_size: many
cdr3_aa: CASSQGPYDYEQYF
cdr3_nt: TGTGCCAGCAGCCAGGGACCCTACGACTACGAGCAGTACTTC

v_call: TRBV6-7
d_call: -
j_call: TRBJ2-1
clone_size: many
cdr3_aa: CASSTRSVEQFF
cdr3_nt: TGTGCCAGCAGCACCCGTTCGGTTGAGCAGTTCTTC

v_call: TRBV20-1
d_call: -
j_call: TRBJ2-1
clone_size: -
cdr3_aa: CSTRVFASYSEQFF
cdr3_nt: TGCAGTACTAGAGTATTCGCGTCCTACAGTGAGCAGTTCTTC

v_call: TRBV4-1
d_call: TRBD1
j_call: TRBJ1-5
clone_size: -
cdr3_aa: CASSPEDRAHQPQHF
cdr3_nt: TGCGCCAGCAGCCCAGAGGACAGGGCCCATCAGCCCCAGCATTTT

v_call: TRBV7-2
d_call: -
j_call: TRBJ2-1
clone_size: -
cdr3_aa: CTSSSVGDNEQFF
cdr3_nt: TGTACCAGCAGTTCGGTGGGTGACAATGAGCAGTTCTTC

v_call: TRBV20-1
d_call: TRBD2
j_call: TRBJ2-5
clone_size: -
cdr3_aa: CSVSIGLAGESETQYF
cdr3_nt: TGCAGTGTTAGCATTGGACTAGCGGGGGAGTCTGAGACCCAATACTTC

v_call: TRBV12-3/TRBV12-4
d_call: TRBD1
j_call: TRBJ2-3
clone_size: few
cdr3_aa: CANSQQQGQGLTDTQYF
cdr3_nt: TGTGCCAACAGTCAACAACAGGGACAGGGGCTCACAGATACGCAGTATTTT

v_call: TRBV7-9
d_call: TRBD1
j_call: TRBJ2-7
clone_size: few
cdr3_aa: CASSPGTGFYEQYF
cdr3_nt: TGTGCCAGCAGCCCCGGGACAGGGTTTTACGAGCAGTACTTC

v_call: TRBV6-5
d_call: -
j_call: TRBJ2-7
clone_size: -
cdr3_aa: CTSRLGQFNEQYF
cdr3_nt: TGTACTAGCAGGCTGGGACAATTCAACGAGCAGTACTTC

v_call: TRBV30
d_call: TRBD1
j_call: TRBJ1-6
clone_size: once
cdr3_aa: CAWSVPDRDNSPLHF
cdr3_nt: TGTGCCTGGAGTGTACCGGACAGGGATAATTCACCCCTCCACTTT

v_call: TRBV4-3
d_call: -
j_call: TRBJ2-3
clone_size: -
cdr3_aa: CASRGQPRDTQYF
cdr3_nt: TGCGCCAGCCGCGGCCAACCGAGGGATACGCAGTATTTT

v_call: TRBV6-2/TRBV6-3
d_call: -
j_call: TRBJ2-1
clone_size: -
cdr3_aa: CVNSYLEEYNEQFF
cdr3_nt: TGTGTCAACAGTTACCTAGAGGAGTATAATGAGCAGTTCTTC

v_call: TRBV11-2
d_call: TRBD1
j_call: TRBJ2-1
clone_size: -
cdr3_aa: CASNPRTGHYNEQFF
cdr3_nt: TGTGCCAGCAACCCCCGGACAGGCCACTACAATGAGCAGTTCTTC

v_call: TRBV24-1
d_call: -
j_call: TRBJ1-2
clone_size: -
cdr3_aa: CATSLTGANYGYTF
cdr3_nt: TGTGCCACCAGCCTGACAGGAGCTAACTATGGCTACACCTTC

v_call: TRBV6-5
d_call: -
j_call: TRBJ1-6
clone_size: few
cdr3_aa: CASSRPQGTPLRF
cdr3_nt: TGTGCCAGCAGTAGACCACAGGGAACACCCCTCCGCTTT

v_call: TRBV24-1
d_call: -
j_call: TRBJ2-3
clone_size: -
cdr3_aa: CATSDYGSTDTQYF
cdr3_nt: TGTGCCACCAGTGATTACGGGAGCACAGATACGCAGTATTTT

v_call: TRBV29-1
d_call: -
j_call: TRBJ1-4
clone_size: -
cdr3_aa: CSAAPRGADEKLFF
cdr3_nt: TGCAGCGCCGCTCCGCGGGGGGCTGATGAAAAACTGTTTTTT

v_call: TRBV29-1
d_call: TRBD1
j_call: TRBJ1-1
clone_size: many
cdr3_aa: CSARDSRSTRYTEAFF
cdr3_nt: TGCAGCGCCAGGGACAGCCGGTCGACGCGGTACACTGAAGCTTTCTTT

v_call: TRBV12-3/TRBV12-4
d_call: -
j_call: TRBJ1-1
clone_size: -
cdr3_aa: CASRRMNTEASF
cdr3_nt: TGTGCCAGCAGACGGATGAACACTGAAGCTTCCTTT

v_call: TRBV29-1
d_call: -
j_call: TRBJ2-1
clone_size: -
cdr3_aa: CSGGTDISSGEHFF
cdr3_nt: TGCAGCGGTGGGACCGACATTTCTTCGGGTGAGCACTTCTTC

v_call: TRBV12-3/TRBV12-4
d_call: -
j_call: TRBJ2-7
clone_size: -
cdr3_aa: CTSSFYVCGEQYF
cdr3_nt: -

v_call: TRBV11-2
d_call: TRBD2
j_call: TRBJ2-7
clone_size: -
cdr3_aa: CTSSGIAGYEQHF
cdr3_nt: TGTACCAGCAGTGGAATAGCGGGGTACGAACAGCACTTC